A single sample gave rise to the 14 T cell receptor beta chains below, sequenced in a study of shared clonotypes between healthy human individuals. The table came from immunoSEQ multiplex PCR; TCRdb's copy has only in-frame clones and leaves some out. The table has around 2.5 million clones, under 95% seen once. The sample comprised naive CD4+ T cells from PBMCs. Subset given: CD45RA+ positively selected. These TCRs come from a man in his late teens or twenties in good health. Some clones in this sample may be carry-over from other donors' samples.

This chain links TRBV19 with TRBJ2-2; 13 nucleotides agree with TRBD2. The V and J ends lost 5 bases and 2 bases, in that order; junction bases with no gene match: 5. The CDR3 is 17 residues long. The germline V gene encodes CDR1 LNHDA and CDR2 SQIVND (reference sequence). CDR3 region: CASSSWTSGRNTGELFF. CDR3 coding DNA: TGTGCCAGTAGTTCATGGACTAGCGGGAGAAACACCGGGGAGCTGTTTTTT.

V usage is TRBV5-6 and J usage is TRBJ1-2, with TRBD1 as a possible D gene (5 bases). V shed 1 base and J shed 6 bases, with 13 bases lying between them. This CDR3 contains 14 residues. Germline CDR1 SGHDT, CDR2 YYEEEE. In nucleotides, the CDR3 is TGTGCCAGCAGCTTGTGGACACCATCCAATGGCTACACCTTC. Translation: CASSLWTPSNGYTF.

The chain employs TRBV7-9 and TRBJ2-5; TRBD1 is a possible D gene (6 bases). Trimming shortened V by 4 bases and J by 5 bases, and 11 bases separated the two germline ends. The length of the CDR3 is 13 residues. Germline CDR1 and CDR2: SEHNR and FQNEAQ (reference sequence). The CDR3 DNA sequence: TGTGCCAGCAGCTGGGGGCTCGGGGAGACCCAGTACTTC. Translation: CASSWGLGETQYF.

The chain joins TRBV6-5 to TRBJ2-7, with D perhaps TRBD2 (6 bases). V lost 5 bases and J lost 1, with 15 bases in between. The CDR3 length is 15 residues. CDR1 MNHEY and CDR2 SVGAGI come from the germline V gene. The CDR3 DNA sequence: TGTGCCAGCAGTCGCAAGGGAGGCTGGTCCTACGAGCAGTACTTC. Its translation: CASSRKGGWSYEQYF.

This clone was observed a single time. The chain carries TRBV7-3 and TRBJ2-5; TRBD2 agrees at 9 bases. V lost 5 bases to trimming and J lost 4 bases; unmatched junction nucleotides: 5. In germline, CDR1 is SGHTA, CDR2 FQGTGA. The CDR3 is 14 residues long. This CDR3 is CASSPGGRGETQYF. CDR3 nucleotides: TGTGCCAGCAGCCCCGGCGGGAGGGGAGAGACCCAGTACTTC.

The genes are TRBV9 and TRBJ1-2; unclear D gene. Germline V gene lookup returns CDR1 SGDLS and CDR2 YYNGEE. There are 11 residues in the CDR3. V lost 3 bases to trimming and J lost 8 bases, with 8 bases between them. CDR3 coding DNA: TGTGCCAGCAGCGCGGGCCTGGGCTACACCTTC. Its translation: CASSAGLGYTF.

The chain is built from TRBV28 and TRBJ1-2; weak D call: TRBD1 (6 bases). The germline gives CDR1 MDHEN, CDR2 SYDVKM. V lost 5 bases and J 8 bases, leaving 15 bases between the germline ends. The CDR3 is 13 amino acids. The DNA for the CDR3 is TGTGCCAGCAGTGGAAACAGGGCGGTAGGCTACACCTTC. This sequence encodes CASSGNRAVGYTF.

The genes are TRBV5-5 and TRBJ1-1; weak D call: TRBD1 (6 bases). The V gene's germline CDR1 is SGHKS and CDR2 YYEKEE (reference sequence). V was pared by 4 bases and J by 4 bases, with 17 bases between. The CDR3 is made up of 15 amino acids. In DNA, the CDR3 is TGTGCCAGCAGCCCTAGCAACAGGGTATCCACTGAAGCTTTCTTT. Amino acid sequence: CASSPSNRVSTEAFF.

A single count supports this clone. The gene calls are TRBV6-6 and TRBJ1-1; TRBD1 matches 7 bases. The V and J ends lost 4 bases and 4 bases, in that order; junction bases with no gene match: 3. The CDR3 contains 13 residues. The germline V gene encodes CDR1 MNHNY and CDR2 SVGAGI (reference sequence). The CDR3 region is CASSSPGGTEAFF. The CDR3 DNA follows: TGTGCCAGCAGTTCTCCAGGGGGCACTGAAGCTTTCTTT.

In the case of this clone: This specimen includes other DNA sequences encoding the same CDR3. CDR3 nucleotides: TGTGCCAGCAGCGTCGGGAGGGGGGATTCCTACAATGAGCAGTTCTTC. Amino acid sequence: CASSVGRGDSYNEQFF. The rearrangement links TRBV9 to TRBJ2-1; 8 bases are shared with TRBD2. J was trimmed by 1 base and V by 2 bases; bases with no gene match: 5. This CDR3 has 16 residues. Germline V CDR1 and CDR2: SGDLS, YYNGEE.

The V and J genes are TRBV4-3 and TRBJ2-1; no firm D call. V lost 0 bases to trimming and J lost 3 bases, with 6 bases between them. Germline V gene lookup returns CDR1 LGHNA and CDR2 YSLEER. The CDR3 runs to 14 residues. As DNA, the CDR3 is TGCGCCAGCAGCCAAGATGCGGTCTACAATGAGCAGTTCTTC. Residues: CASSQDAVYNEQFF.

The rearrangement links TRBV28 to TRBJ2-5; 8 nucleotides align to TRBD2. Per the germline V gene, CDR1 is MDHEN and CDR2 is SYDVKM. The J segment lost 5 bases and the V segment lost 2 bases, leaving 7 bases of the junction unmatched. The CDR3 length is 15 residues. CDR3 in amino acids: CASSLLGGGYETQYF. CDR3 bases: TGTGCCAGCAGTTTACTAGGCGGGGGGTACGAGACCCAGTACTTC. Filled out from reference TRBV28 and TRBJ2-5, the complete variable domain reads DVKVTQSSRYLVKRTGEKVFLECVQDMDHENMFWYRQDPGLGLRLIYFSYDVKMKEKGDIPEGYSVSREKKERFSLILESASTNQTSMYLCASSLLGGGYETQYFGPGTRLLVL.

The chain combines TRBV11-1 with TRBJ2-4; D not certain. The length of the CDR3 is 15 residues. The V end was cut by 3 bases, the J end by 0 bases, with 9 bases between. Germline values: CDR1 SGHAT, CDR2 FQDESV (reference sequence). The CDR3 coding sequence is TGTGCCAGCAGCTTCGGGCACGGAGCCAAAAACATTCAGTACTTC. Translated: CASSFGHGAKNIQYF.

This chain joins TRBV9 and TRBJ2-5; D uncertain. The CDR3 consists of 15 residues. Germline V gives CDR1 SGDLS, CDR2 YYNGEE. Between the trimmed V and J ends, which lost 1 base and 3 bases, there was a span of 13 bases. CDR3 protein: CASSVNGLLKETQYF. The CDR3 bases are TGTGCCAGCAGCGTAAACGGGTTACTGAAAGAGACCCAGTACTTC.